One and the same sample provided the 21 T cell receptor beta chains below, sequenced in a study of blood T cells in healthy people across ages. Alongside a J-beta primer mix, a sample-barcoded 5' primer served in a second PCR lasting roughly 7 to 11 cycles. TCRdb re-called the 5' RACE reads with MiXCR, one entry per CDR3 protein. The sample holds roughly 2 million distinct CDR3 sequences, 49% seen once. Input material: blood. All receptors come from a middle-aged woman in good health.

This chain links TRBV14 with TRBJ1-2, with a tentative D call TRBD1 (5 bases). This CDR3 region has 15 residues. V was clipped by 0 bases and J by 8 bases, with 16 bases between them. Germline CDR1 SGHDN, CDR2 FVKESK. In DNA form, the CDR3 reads TGTGCCAGCAGCCAAGATTATAGCGAACACAGGGGCTACACCTTC. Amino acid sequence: CASSQDYSEHRGYTF.

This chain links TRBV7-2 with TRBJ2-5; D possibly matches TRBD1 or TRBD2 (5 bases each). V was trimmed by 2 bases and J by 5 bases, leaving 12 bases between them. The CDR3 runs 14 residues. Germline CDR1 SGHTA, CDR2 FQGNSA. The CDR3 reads CASSLKWGTETQYF. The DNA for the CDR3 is TGTGCCAGCAGCTTAAAATGGGGGACGGAGACCCAGTACTTC.

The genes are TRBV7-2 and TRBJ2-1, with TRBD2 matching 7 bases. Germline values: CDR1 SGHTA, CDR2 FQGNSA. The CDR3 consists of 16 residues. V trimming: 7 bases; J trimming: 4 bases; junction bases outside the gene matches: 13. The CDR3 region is CASTLLALAAYNEQFF. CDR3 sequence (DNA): TGTGCCAGCACCCTGCTTGCCCTAGCGGCATACAATGAGCAGTTCTTC.

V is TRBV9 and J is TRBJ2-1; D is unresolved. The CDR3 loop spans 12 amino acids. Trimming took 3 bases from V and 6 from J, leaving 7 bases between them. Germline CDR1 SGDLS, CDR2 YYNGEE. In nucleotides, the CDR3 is TGTGCCAGCAGCGGGGCGTTCAATGAGCAGTTCTTC. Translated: CASSGAFNEQFF.

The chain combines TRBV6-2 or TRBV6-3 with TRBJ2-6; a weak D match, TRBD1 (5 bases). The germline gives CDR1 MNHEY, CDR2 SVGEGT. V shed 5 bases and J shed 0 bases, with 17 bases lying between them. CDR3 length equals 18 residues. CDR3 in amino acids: CASSPTLQVISGANVLTF. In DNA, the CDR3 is TGTGCCAGCAGTCCAACACTACAGGTGATCTCTGGGGCCAACGTCCTGACTTTC.

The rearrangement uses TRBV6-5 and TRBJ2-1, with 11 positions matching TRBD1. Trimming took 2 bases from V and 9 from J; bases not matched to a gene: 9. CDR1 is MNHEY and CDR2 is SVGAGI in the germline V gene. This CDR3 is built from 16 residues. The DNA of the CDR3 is TGTGCCAGCAGTTACGCGGGACAGGGGGGACCGAGTGAGCAGTTCTTC. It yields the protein CASSYAGQGGPSEQFF.

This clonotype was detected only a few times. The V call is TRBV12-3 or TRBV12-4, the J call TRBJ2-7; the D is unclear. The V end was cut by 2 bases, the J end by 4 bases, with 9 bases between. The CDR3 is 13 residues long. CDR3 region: CASSLSAGYEQYF. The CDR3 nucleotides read TGTGCCAGCAGTTTAAGTGCCGGTTACGAGCAGTACTTC.

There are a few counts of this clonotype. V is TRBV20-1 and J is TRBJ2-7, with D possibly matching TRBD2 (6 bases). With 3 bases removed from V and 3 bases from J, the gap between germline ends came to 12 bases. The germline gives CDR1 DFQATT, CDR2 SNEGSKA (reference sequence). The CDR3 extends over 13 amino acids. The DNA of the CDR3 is TGCAGTGCTAGGACCCCGGGAGACTACGAGCAGTACTTC. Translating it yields CSARTPGDYEQYF.

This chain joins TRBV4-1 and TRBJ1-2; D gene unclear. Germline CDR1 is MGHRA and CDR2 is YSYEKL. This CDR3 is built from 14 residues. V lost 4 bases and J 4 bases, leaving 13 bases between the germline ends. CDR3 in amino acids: CASSRLEGFYGYTF. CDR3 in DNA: TGCGCCAGCAGCCGGTTGGAAGGATTCTATGGCTACACCTTC.

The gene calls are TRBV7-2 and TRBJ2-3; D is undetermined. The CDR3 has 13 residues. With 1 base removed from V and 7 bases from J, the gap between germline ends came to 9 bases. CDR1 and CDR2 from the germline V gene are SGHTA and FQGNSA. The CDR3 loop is CASSLGTRYTQYF. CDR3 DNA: TGTGCCAGCAGCTTAGGGACCCGTTATACGCAGTATTTT.

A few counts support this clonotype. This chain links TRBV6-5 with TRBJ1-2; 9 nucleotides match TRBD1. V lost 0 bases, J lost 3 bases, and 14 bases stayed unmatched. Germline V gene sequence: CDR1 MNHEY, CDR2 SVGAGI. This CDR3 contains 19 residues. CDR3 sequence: CASSYSSSPGQGFYYGYTF. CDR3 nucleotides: TGTGCCAGCAGTTACTCGAGTTCCCCGGGACAGGGTTTCTACTATGGCTACACCTTC.

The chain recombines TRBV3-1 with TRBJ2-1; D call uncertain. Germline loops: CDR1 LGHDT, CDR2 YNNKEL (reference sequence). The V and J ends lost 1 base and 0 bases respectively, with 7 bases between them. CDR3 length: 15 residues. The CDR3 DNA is TGTGCCAGCAGCCAAGTGATGGGCTCCTACAATGAGCAGTTCTTC. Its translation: CASSQVMGSYNEQFF.

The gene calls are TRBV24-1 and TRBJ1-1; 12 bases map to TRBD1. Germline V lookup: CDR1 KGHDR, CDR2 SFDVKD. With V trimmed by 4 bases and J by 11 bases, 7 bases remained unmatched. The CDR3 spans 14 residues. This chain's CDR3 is CATSDPGTGGLAFF. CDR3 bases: TGTGCCACCAGTGACCCCGGGACAGGGGGCCTCGCTTTCTTT.

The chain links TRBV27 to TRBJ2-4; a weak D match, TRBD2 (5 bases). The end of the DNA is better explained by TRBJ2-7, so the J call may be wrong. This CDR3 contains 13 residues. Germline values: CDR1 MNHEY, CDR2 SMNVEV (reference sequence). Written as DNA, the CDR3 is TGTGCCAGCAAAAAAAGCGGAGGTTACGAGCAGTACTTC. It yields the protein CASKKSGGYEQYF.

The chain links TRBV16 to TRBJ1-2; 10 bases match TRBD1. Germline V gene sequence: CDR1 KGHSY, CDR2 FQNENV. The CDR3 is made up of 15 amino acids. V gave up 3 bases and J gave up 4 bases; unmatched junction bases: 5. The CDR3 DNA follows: TGTGCCAGCAGCCATGGGACAGGGGACATCTATGGCTACACCTTC. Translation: CASSHGTGDIYGYTF. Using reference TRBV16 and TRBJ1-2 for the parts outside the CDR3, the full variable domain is GEEVAQTPKHLVRGEGQKAKLYCAPIKGHSYVFWYQQVLKNEFKFLISFQNENVFDETGMPKERFSAKCLPNSPCSLEIQATKLEDSAVYFCASSHGTGDIYGYTFGSGTRLTVV.

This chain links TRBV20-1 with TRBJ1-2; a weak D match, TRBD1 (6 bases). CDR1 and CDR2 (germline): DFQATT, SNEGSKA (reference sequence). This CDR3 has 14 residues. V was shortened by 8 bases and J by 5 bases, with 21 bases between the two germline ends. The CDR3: CSPRGRDNLYGYTF. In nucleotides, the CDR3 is TGCAGTCCGAGGGGCCGGGACAACCTTTATGGCTACACCTTC.

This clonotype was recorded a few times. The CDR3 nucleotides read TGTGCCAGCAGTGCCTTGGTACCCCACACAGATACGCAGTATTTT. Translated: CASSALVPHTDTQYF. This rearrangement joins TRBV12-3 or TRBV12-4 to TRBJ2-3; no clear D. This CDR3 contains 15 residues. The ends were cut back, 5 bases at V and 2 bases at J, with 14 bases in the middle.

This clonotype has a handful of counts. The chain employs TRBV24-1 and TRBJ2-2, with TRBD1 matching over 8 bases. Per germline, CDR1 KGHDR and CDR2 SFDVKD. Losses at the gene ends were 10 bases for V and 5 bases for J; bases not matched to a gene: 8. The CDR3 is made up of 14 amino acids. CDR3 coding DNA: TGTGCCACGGAGGGACAGGCCATAACCGGGGAGCTGTTTTTT. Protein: CATEGQAITGELFF.

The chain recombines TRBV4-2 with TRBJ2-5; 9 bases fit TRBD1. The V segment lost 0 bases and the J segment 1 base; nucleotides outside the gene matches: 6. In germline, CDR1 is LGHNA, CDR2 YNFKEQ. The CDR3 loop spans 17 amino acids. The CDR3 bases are TGTGCCAGCAGCCAAGAGGGGCGGGACAGGGCCCAAGAGACCCAGTACTTC. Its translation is CASSQEGRDRAQETQYF.

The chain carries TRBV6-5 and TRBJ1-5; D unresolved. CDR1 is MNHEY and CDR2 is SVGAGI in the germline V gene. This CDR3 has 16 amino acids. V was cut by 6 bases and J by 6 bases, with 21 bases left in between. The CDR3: CASSLIRGSNSQPQHF. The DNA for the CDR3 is TGTGCCAGCAGCCTTATCCGGGGAAGCAATAGTCAGCCCCAGCATTTT.

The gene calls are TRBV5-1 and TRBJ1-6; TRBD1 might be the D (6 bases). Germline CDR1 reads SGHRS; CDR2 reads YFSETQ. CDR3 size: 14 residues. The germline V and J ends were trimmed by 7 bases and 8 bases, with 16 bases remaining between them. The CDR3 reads CASSRGGEDSPLHF. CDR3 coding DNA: TGCGCCAGCTCCAGAGGGGGAGAGGATTCACCCCTCCACTTT.